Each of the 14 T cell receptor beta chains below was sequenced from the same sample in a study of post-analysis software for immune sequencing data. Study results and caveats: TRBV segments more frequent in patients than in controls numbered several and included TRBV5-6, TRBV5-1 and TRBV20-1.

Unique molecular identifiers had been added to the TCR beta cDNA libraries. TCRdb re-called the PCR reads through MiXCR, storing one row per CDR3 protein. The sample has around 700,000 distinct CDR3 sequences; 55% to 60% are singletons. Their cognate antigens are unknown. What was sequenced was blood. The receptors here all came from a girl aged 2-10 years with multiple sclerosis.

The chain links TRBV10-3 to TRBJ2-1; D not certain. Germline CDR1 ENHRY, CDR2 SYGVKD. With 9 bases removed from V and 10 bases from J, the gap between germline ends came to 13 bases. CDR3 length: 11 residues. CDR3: CAINVAGEQFF. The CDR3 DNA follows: TGTGCCATAAACGTAGCAGGAGAGCAGTTCTTC.

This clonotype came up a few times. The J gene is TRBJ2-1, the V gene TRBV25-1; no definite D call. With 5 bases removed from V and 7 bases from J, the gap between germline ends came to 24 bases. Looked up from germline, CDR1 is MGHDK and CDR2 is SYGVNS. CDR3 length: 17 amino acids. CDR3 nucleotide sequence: TGTGCCAGCAGTAAACCGGTGCAGTATCGAGGTGGGAATGAGCAGTTCTTC. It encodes CASSKPVQYRGGNEQFF. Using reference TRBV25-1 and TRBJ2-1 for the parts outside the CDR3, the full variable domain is EADIYQTPRYLVIGTGKKITLECSQTMGHDKMYWYQQDPGMELHLIHYSYGVNSTEKGDLSSESTVSRIRTEHFPLTLESARPSHTSQYLCASSKPVQYRGGNEQFFGPGTRLTVL.

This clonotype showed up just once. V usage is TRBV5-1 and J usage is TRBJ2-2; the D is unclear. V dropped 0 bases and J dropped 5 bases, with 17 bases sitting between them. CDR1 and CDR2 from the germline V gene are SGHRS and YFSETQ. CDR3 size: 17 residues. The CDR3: CASSLEGSLSGTGELFF. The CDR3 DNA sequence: TGCGCCAGCAGCTTGGAGGGCAGCCTAAGTGGAACCGGGGAGCTGTTTTTT.

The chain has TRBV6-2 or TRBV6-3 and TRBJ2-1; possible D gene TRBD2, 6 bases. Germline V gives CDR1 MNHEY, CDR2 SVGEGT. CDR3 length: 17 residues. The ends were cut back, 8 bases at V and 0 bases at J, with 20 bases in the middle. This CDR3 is CASSRLGGLGSYNEQFF. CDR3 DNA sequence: TGTGCCAGCTCCCGCCTCGGGGGATTGGGCTCCTACAATGAGCAGTTCTTC.

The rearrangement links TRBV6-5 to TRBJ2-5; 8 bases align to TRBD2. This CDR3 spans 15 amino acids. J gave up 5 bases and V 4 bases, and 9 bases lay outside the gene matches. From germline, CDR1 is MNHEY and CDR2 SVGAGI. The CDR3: CASSSLSGAGETQYF. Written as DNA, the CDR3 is TGTGCCAGCAGTTCCCTTAGCGGGGCTGGGGAGACCCAGTACTTC.

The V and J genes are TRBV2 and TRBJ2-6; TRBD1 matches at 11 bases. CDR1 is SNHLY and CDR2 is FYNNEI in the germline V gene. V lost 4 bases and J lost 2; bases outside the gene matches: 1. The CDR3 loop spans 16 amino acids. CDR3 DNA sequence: TGTGCCAGCAGTGGGACAGGGGGCGCTGGGGCCAACGTCCTGACTTTC. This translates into CASSGTGGAGANVLTF.

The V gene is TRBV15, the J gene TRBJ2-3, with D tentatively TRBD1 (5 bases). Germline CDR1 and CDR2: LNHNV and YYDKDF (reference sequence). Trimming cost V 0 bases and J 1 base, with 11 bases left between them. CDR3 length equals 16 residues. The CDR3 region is CATSREGDGGTDTQYF. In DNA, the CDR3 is TGTGCCACCAGCAGAGAAGGGGATGGGGGCACAGATACGCAGTATTTT.

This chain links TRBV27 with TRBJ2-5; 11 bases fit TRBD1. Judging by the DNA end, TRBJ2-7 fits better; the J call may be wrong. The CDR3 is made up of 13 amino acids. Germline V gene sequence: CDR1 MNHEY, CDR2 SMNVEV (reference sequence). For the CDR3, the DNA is TGTGCCAGCAGTTGGACAGGGGGCAACGAGCAGTACTTC. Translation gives CASSWTGGNEQYF.

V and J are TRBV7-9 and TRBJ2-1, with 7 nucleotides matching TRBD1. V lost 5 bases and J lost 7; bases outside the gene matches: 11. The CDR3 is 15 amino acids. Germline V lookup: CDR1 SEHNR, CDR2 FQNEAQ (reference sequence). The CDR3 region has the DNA TGTGCCAGCAGCATGACAGGGATGTCGTGGAATGAGCAGTTCTTC. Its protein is CASSMTGMSWNEQFF.

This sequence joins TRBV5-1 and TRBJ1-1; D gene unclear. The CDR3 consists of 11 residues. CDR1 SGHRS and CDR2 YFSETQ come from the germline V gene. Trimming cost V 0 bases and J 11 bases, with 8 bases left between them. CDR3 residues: CASSLDREAFF. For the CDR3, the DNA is TGCGCCAGCAGCTTGGACCGGGAGGCTTTCTTT.

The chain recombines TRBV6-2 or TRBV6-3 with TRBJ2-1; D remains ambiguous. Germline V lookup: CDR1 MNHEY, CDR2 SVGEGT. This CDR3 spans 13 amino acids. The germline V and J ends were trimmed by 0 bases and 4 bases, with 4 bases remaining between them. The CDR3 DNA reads TGTGCCAGCAGTTACTCTGAATACAATGAGCAGTTCTTC. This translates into CASSYSEYNEQFF.

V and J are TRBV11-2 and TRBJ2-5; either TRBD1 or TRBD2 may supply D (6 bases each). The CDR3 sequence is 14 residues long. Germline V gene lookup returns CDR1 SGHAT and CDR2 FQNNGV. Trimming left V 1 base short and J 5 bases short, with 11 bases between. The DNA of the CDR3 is TGTGCCAGCAGCTTAGTTGGGGGGCACGAGACCCAGTACTTC. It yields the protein CASSLVGGHETQYF.

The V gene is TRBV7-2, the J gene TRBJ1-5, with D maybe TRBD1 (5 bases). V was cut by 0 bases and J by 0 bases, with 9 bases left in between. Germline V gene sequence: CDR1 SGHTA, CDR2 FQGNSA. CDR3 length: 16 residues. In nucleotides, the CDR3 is TGTGCCAGCAGCTTAGCGAAGGGGAATAGCAATCAGCCCCAGCATTTT. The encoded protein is CASSLAKGNSNQPQHF.

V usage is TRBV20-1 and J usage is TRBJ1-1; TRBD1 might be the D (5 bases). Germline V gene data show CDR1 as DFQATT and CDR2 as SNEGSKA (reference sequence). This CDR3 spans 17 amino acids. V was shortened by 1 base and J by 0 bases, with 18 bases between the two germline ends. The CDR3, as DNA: TGCAGTGCTAGAGGCCCCGGTACAGGAATTCTGAACACTGAAGCTTTCTTT. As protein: CSARGPGTGILNTEAFF.